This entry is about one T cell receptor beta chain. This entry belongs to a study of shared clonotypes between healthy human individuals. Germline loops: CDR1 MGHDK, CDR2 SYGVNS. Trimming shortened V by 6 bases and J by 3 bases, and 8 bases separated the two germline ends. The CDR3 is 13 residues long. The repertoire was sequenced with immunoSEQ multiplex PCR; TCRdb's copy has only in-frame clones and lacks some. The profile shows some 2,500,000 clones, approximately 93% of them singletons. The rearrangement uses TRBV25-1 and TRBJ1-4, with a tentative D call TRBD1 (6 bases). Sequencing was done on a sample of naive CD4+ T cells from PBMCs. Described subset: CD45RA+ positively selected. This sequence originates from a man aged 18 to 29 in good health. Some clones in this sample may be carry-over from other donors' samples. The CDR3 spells CASRKGANEKLFF. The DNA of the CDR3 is TGTGCCAGCAGAAAGGGGGCTAATGAAAAACTGTTTTTT.